This T cell receptor (beta chain) was identified in a study of blood T cells in healthy people across ages. As to this clonotype: The antigen remains undetermined.

Next came a second PCR, run for about 6 to 11 cycles, which used a sample-barcoded 5' primer along with a J-beta primer mix. CDR3-containing paired-end reads numbering at least 2.5 million came from each sample. Each CDR3 protein is one row after TCRdb ran MiXCR on the 5' RACE reads. This table holds around 1.1 million distinct CDR3 sequences, around two fifths found once. This CDR3 comprises 15 residues. V lost 1 base, J lost 5 bases, and 11 bases lay in between. Germline assignment: CDR1 MNHEY and CDR2 SVGEGT. Study-wide results and limits: Versus aged donors, long-lived donors had higher diversity and more naive CD4+ cells.

This TCR came from a man in his late teens or twenties in good health. The material sequenced was blood. This rearrangement joins TRBV6-2 or TRBV6-3 to TRBJ2-2; perhaps D is TRBD1 or TRBD2 (5 bases each). CDR3 protein: CASSYLRGRTGELFF. For the CDR3, the DNA is TGTGCCAGCAGTTACTTGAGGGGCAGGACCGGGGAGCTGTTTTTT.